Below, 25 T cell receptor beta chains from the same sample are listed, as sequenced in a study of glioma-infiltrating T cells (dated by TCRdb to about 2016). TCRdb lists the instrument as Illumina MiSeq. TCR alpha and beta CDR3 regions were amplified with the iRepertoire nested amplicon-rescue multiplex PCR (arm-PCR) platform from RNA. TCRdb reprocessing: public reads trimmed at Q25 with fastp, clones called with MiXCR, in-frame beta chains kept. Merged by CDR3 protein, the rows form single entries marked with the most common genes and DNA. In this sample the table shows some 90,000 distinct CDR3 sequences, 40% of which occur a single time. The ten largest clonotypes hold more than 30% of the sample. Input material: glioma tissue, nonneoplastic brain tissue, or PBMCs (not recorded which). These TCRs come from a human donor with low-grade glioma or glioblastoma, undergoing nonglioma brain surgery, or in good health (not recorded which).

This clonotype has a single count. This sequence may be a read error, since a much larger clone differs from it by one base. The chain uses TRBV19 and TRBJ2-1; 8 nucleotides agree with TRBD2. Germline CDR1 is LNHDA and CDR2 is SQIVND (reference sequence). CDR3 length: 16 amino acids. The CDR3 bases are TGTGCCAGTAGTAAGGTAGCGGGACCGACATACAATGAGCAGTCCTTC. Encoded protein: CASSKVAGPTYNEQSF. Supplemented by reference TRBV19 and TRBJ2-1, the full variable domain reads DGGITQSPKYLFRKEGQNVTLSCEQNLNHDAMYWYRQDPGQGLRLIYYSQIVNDFQKGDIAEGYSVSREKKESFPLTVTSAQKNPTAFYLCASSKVAGPTYNEQSFGPGTRLTVL.

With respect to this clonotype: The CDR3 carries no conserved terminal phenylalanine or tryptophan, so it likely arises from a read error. CDR3: CSARRQDRGETQYL. The CDR3 DNA follows: TGCAGTGCTAGAAGGCAGGACCGAGGGGAGACCCAGTACTTA. This chain joins TRBV20-1 and TRBJ2-5, with a possible D match to TRBD2 (5 bases). V was cut by 2 bases and J by 5 bases, with 15 bases left in between. Per the germline V gene, CDR1 is DFQATT and CDR2 is SNEGSKA (reference sequence). The CDR3 length is 14 residues.

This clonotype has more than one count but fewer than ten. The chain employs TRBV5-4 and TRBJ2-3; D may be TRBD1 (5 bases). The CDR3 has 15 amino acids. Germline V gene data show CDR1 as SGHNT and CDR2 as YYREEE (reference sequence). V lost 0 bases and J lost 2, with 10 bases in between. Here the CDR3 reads CASSLGGPNTDTQYF. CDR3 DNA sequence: TGTGCCAGCAGCTTGGGGGGCCCAAACACAGATACGCAGTATTTT.

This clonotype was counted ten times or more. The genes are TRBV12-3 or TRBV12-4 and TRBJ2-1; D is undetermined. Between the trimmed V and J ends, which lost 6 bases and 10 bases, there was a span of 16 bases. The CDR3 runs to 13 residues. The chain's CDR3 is CASSPSDPEEQFF. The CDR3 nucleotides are TGTGCCAGCAGCCCCTCGGACCCAGAGGAGCAGTTCTTC.

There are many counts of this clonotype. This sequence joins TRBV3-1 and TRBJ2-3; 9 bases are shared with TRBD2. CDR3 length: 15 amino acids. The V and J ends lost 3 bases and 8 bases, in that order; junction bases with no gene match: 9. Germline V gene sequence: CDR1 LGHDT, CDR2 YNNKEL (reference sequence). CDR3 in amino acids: CASSQDVAGVGTQYF. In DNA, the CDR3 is TGTGCCAGCAGCCAGGACGTAGCGGGAGTAGGTACGCAGTATTTT.

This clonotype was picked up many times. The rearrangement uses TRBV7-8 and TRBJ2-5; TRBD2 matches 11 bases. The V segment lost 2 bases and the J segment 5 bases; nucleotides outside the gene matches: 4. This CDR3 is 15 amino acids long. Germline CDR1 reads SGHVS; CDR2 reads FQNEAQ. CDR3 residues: CASSLRPSGGETQYF. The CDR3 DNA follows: TGTGCCAGCAGCTTACGTCCTAGCGGGGGGGAGACCCAGTACTTC. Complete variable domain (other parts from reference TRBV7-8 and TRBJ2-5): GAGVSQSPRYKVAKRGQDVALRCDPISGHVSLFWYQQALGQGPEFLTYFQNEAQLDKSGLPSDRFFAERPEGSVSTLKIQRTQQEDSAVYLCASSLRPSGGETQYFGPGTRLLVL.

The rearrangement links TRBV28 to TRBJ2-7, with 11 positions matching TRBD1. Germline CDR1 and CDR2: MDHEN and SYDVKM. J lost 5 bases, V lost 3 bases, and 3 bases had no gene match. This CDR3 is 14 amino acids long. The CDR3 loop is CASSLDRGRDEQYF. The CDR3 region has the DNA TGTGCCAGCAGTTTGGACAGGGGGCGCGACGAGCAGTACTTC.

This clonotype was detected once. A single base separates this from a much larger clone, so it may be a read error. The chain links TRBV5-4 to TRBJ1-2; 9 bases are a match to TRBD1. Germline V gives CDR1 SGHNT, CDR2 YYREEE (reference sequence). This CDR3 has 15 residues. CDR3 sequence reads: CVSRFGQGNNYGYTF. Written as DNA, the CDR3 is TGTGTCAGCAGATTCGGACAGGGGAATAACTATGGCTACACCTTC.

In DNA, the CDR3 is TGTGCAGGCAGTCAACTAACAGGGGGATCGGAAGAGACCCAGTACTTC. Translating gives CAGSQLTGGSEETQYF. The chain uses TRBV6-2 or TRBV6-3 and TRBJ2-5; TRBD1 agrees at 8 bases. In germline, CDR1 is MNHEY, CDR2 SVGEGT. The CDR3 spans 16 residues.

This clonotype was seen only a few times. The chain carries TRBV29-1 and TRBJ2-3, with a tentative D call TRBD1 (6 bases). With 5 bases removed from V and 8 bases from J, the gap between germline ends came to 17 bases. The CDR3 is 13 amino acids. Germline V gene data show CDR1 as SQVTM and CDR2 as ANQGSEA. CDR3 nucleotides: TGCAGCGTTAGTAGAACAGGGAGTGGTACGCAGTATTTT. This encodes CSVSRTGSGTQYF.

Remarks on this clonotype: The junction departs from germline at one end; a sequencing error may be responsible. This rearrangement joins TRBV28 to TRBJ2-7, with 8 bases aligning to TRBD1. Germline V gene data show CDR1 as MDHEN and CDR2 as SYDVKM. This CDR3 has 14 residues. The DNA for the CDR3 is TGTGTCAGCAGGTACGACAGGGGTTACTGCGAGCAGTACTTC. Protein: CVSRYDRGYCEQYF. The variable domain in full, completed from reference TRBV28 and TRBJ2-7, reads DVKVTQSSRYLVKRTGEKVFLECVQDMDHENMFWYRQDPGLGLRLIYFSYDVKMKEKGDIPEGYSVSREKKERFSLILESASTNQTSMYLCVSRYDRGYCEQYFGPGTRLTVT.

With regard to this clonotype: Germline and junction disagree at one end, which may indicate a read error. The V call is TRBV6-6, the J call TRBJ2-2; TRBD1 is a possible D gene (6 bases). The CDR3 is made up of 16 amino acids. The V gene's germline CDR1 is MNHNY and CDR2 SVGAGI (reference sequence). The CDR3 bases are TGTGCCAGCGGTTACTCAGGGACACCGAACCCCGGGGAGCTGTTTTTT. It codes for CASGYSGTPNPGELFF.

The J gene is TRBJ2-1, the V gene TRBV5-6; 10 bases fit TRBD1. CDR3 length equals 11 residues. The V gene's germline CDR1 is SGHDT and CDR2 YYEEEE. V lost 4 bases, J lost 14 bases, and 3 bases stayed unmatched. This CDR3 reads CASSPGTGEFF. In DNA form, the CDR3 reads TGTGCCAGCAGCCCAGGGACAGGGGAGTTCTTC.

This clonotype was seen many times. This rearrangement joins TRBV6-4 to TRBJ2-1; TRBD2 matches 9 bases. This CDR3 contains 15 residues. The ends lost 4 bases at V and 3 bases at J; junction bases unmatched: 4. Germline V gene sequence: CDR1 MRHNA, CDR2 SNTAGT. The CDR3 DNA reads TGTGCCAGCAGTGTCCTAGCGGGATTCTACAATGAGCAGTTCTTC. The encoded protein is CASSVLAGFYNEQFF.

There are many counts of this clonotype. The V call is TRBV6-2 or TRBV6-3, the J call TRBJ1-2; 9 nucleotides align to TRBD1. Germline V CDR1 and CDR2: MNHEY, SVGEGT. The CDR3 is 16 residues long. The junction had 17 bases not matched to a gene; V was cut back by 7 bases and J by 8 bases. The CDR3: CASTPINLDRGRGYTF. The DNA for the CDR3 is TGTGCCAGCACCCCAATCAACCTGGACAGGGGCCGCGGCTACACCTTC.

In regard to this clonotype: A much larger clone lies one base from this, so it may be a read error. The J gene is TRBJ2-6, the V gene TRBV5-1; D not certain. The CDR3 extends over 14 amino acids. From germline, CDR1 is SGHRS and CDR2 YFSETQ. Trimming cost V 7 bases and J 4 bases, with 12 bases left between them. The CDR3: CASGSELGANVLTF. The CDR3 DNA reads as TGCGCCAGCGGCTCGGAGTTGGGGGCCAACGTCCTGACTTTC. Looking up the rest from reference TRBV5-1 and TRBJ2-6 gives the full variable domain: KAGVTQTPRYLIKTRGQQVTLSCSPISGHRSVSWYQQTPGQGLQFLFEYFSETQRNKGNFPGRFSGRQFSNSRSEMNVSTLELGDSALYLCASGSELGANVLTFGAGSRLTVL.

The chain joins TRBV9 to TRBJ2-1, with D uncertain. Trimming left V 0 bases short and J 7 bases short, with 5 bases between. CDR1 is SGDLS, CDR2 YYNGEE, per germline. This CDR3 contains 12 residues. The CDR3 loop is CASSVAGNEQFF. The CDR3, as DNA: TGTGCCAGCAGCGTAGCCGGAAATGAGCAGTTCTTC.

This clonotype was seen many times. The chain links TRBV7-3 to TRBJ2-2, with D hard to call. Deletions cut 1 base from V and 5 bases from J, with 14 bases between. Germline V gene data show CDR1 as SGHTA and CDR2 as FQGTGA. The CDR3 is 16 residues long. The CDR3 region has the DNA TGTGCCAGCAGCTTAATAGGTGGGGATCGGACCGGGGAGCTGTTTTTT. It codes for CASSLIGGDRTGELFF.

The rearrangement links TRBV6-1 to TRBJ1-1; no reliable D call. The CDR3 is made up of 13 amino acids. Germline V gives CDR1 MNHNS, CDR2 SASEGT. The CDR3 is CVSSEGFIAEAFF. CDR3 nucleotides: TGTGTTAGCAGTGAAGGGTTTATCGCTGAAGCTTTCTTT.

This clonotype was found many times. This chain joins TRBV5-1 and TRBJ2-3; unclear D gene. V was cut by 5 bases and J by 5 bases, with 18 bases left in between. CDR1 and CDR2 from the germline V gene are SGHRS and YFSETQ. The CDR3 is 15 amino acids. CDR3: CASRPGGALVDTQYF. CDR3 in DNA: TGCGCCAGCAGACCGGGCGGAGCATTAGTAGATACGCAGTATTTT.

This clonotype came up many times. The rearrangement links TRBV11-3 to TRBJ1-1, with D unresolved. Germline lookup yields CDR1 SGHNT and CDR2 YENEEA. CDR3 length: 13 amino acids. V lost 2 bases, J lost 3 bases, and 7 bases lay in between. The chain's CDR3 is CASSLWQDTEAFF. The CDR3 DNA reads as TGTGCCAGCAGCTTATGGCAGGACACTGAAGCTTTCTTT.

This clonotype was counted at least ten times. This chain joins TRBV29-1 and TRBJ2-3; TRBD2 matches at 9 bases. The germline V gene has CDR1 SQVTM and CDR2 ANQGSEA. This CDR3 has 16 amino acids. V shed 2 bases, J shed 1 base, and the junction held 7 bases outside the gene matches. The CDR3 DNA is TGCAGCGTTGAAAGATTCAGGACTAGCGGCACAGATACGCAGTATTTT. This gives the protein CSVERFRTSGTDTQYF.

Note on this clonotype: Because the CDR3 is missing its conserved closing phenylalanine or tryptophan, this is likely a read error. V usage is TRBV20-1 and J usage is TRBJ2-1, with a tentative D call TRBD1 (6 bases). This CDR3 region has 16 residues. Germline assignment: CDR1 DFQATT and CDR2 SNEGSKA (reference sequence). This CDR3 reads CSVEDPGQSSNNEQFY. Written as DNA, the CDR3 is TGCAGCGTTGAAGACCCCGGACAGAGCTCCAACAATGAGCAGTTCTAC.

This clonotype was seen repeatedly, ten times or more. The CDR3 loop is CASSTLTSGVYNEQFF. Written as DNA, the CDR3 is TGTGCCAGTAGTACCCTGACTAGCGGGGTATACAATGAGCAGTTCTTC. V is TRBV19 and J is TRBJ2-1; 11 bases line up with TRBD2. From germline, CDR1 is LNHDA and CDR2 SQIVND (reference sequence). There are 16 residues in the CDR3. With V trimmed by 4 bases and J by 4 bases, 6 bases remained unmatched.

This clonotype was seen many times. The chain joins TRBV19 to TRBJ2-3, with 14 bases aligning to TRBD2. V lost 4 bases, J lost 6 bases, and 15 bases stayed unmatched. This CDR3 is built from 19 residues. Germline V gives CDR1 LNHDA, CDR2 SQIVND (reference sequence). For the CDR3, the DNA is TGTGCCAGTAGTAGCCCCCCCGGACTAGCGGGAGGCGGGGCGGATACGCAGTATTTT. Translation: CASSSPPGLAGGGADTQYF.